A selection of T cell receptor beta chains follows, all from one sample in a study of T-cell memory formation after mild COVID-19. MiXCR was run by TCRdb on the 5' RACE reads, yielding one entry per CDR3 protein. The sample yields about 500,000 distinct CDR3 sequences, roughly 21% seen once. What was sequenced was PBMCs or a T cell subset sorted from them (not recorded which). These receptors were obtained from an adult woman who had mild COVID-19 (a few samples of this study predate the infection). Cell type and time point are not known. Each CDR3 is given with its conserved first and last residue. A D gene is named only where the DNA matches it firmly. Where a row states a size, it is once, few, many or the class of an expanded clone; other rows omit it.

>TRBJ2-3|TRBV5-6|NA|NA
CASSLAGGAFIGTDTQYF
TGTGCCAGCAGCTTGGCCGGCGGGGCCTTTATCGGCACAGATACGCAGTATTTT
>TRBJ2-7|TRBV27|many|NA
CASSFRGTYEQYF
TGTGCCAGCAGTTTTCGCGGTACCTACGAGCAGTACTTC
>TRBJ2-5|TRBV30|NA|NA
CAWTRGRETQYF
TGTGCCTGGACTCGGGGGCGAGAGACCCAGTACTTC
>TRBJ2-3|TRBV6-6|NA|TRBD2
CASSYLNFLGLAGSTDTQYF
TGTGCCAGCAGCTACCTAAACTTCCTGGGACTAGCGGGAAGCACAGATACGCAGTATTTT
>TRBJ1-2|TRBV12-3/TRBV12-4|NA|NA
CASKANYGYTF
TGTGCTTCGAAGGCTAACTATGGCTACACCTTC
>TRBJ1-2|TRBV10-3|many|TRBD1
CAISGGEGQNYGYTF
TGTGCCATCAGTGGCGGAGAGGGACAGAACTATGGCTACACCTTC
>TRBJ2-3|TRBV5-1|many|TRBD2
CASRGLAGTSTDTQYF
TGCGCCAGCAGAGGACTAGCGGGGACTAGCACAGATACGCAGTATTTT
>TRBJ2-7|TRBV7-8|NA|TRBD1
CASSRGPGQGSYEQYF
TGTGCCAGCAGCCGAGGACCGGGACAGGGTTCCTACGAGCAGTACTTC
>TRBJ1-1|TRBV15|NA|TRBD1
CATSRPDRGNEAFF
TGTGCCACCAGCAGGCCGGACAGGGGGAATGAAGCTTTCTTT
>TRBJ2-2|TRBV9|NA|TRBD2
CASSVYAGGDTGELFF
TGTGCCAGCAGCGTCTATGCGGGAGGGGATACCGGGGAGCTGTTTTTT
>TRBJ2-5|TRBV28|few|TRBD1
CASDGTGGMVTQYF
TGTGCCAGCGACGGGACAGGGGGCATGGTGACCCAGTACTTC
>TRBJ1-1|TRBV12-3/TRBV12-4|NA|NA
CASSLLEGGTEAFF
TGTGCCAGCAGTTTATTGGAGGGGGGTACTGAAGCTTTCTTT
>TRBJ1-1|TRBV5-1|NA|TRBD1
CASSQSPGTGGSNTEAFF
TGCGCCAGCAGCCAATCTCCCGGGACAGGGGGCTCGAACACTGAAGCTTTCTTT
>TRBJ1-1|TRBV20-1|few|NA
CSASGGLPEAFF
TGCAGTGCTAGCGGTGGGCTCCCTGAAGCTTTCTTT
>TRBJ1-2|TRBV20-1|few|NA
CSAREKTWGYTF
TGCAGTGCTAGAGAGAAGACTTGGGGCTACACCTTC
>TRBJ2-7|TRBV7-9|few|TRBD2
CASSFGTSGSFYEQYF
TGTGCCAGCAGCTTTGGGACTAGCGGGAGTTTTTACGAGCAGTACTTC
>TRBJ1-2|TRBV7-9|few|NA
CASSLPGYSNYGYTF
TGTGCCAGCAGCTTACCGGGGTACTCTAACTATGGCTACACCTTC
>TRBJ2-3|TRBV5-6|few|NA
CASSPGPWGNLFSEEDTQYF
TGTGCCAGCAGCCCTGGGCCTTGGGGGAATCTCTTTTCTGAGGAAGATACGCAGTATTTT